The 27 T cell receptor beta chains below all came from one sample that was sequenced in a study of T-cell reconstitution after alpha-beta-depleted transplantation in children. Molecular barcoding with unique molecular identifiers was used for the TCRbeta library. TCRdb itself ran the PCR reads through MiXCR, one entry per CDR3 protein. The data show about 980,000 distinct CDR3 sequences, with about 30% seen just once and 28% held by the top ten. The starting material was PBMCs, mostly from graft donor cells, obtained 360 days after TCRalphabeta/CD19-depleted stem cell transplant. The receptors here all came from a boy in the first two years of life who had a stem cell transplant for SCID, so the T cells may come from the graft donor.

This clonotype was observed a handful of times. The chain has TRBV12-3 or TRBV12-4 and TRBJ2-7; TRBD2 matches at 9 bases. The CDR3 is made up of 15 amino acids. V was pared by 4 bases and J by 0 bases, with 4 bases of the junction left unmatched. CDR3 amino acids: CASSSSGASSYEQYF. The CDR3 DNA is TGTGCCAGCAGTTCTAGCGGGGCCAGCTCCTACGAGCAGTACTTC.

The chain recombines TRBV29-1 with TRBJ1-1; 8 bases fit TRBD1. This CDR3 has 15 amino acids. J lost 0 bases, V lost 3 bases, and 6 bases had no gene match. Germline V gene data show CDR1 as SQVTM and CDR2 as ANQGSEA. Here the CDR3 reads CSVDPGTGVNTEAFF. The CDR3 DNA is TGCAGCGTTGACCCCGGGACAGGAGTGAACACTGAAGCTTTCTTT.

This clonotype occurred a few times. The rearrangement uses TRBV12-3 or TRBV12-4 and TRBJ1-4; unclear D gene. The CDR3 covers 12 residues. Trimming removed 5 bases from V and 8 bases from J, with 9 bases in between. The CDR3 spells CASSAPWEKLFF. DNA for the CDR3: TGTGCCAGCAGTGCCCCCTGGGAAAAACTGTTTTTT.

CDR3 protein: CASSLLRDKQRETQYF. The CDR3 DNA reads as TGTGCCAGTAGCCTCCTCCGGGACAAACAACGGGAGACCCAGTACTTC. This chain connects TRBV19 to TRBJ2-5, with TRBD1 as a possible D gene (6 bases). V lost 6 bases to trimming and J lost 5 bases, with 22 bases between them. Germline V lookup: CDR1 LNHDA, CDR2 SQIVND (reference sequence). The CDR3 totals 16 residues.

This clonotype was detected a few times. The chain links TRBV12-3 or TRBV12-4 to TRBJ1-1; the match to TRBD1 covers 7 bases. The CDR3 has 14 amino acids. V shed 10 bases and J 0 bases; nucleotides not matched to a gene: 8. The chain's CDR3 is CATKRGTVNTEAFF. CDR3 in DNA: TGTGCCACCAAGAGGGGGACAGTGAACACTGAAGCTTTCTTT.

V and J are TRBV18 and TRBJ2-3, with D tentatively TRBD1 (6 bases). V lost 2 bases and J lost 3, with 15 bases in between. CDR3 size: 16 residues. Germline V CDR1 and CDR2: KGHSH, LQKENI. The CDR3: CASSPSVAGTTDTQYF. CDR3 sequence (DNA): TGTGCCAGCTCACCATCCGTGGCCGGGACAACAGATACGCAGTATTTT.

The rearrangement uses TRBV5-6 and TRBJ2-3; no firm D call. Trimming took 4 bases from V and 0 from J, leaving 15 bases between them. Germline V gives CDR1 SGHDT, CDR2 YYEEEE. CDR3 size: 16 residues. The CDR3 reads CASSGGAPASTDTQYF. As DNA, the CDR3 is TGTGCCAGCAGCGGCGGCGCTCCCGCTAGCACAGATACGCAGTATTTT.

V usage is TRBV20-1 and J usage is TRBJ2-5; 11 bases line up with TRBD2. The CDR3 has 13 amino acids. The germline V gene encodes CDR1 DFQATT and CDR2 SNEGSKA (reference sequence). DNA of the CDR3: TGCTCGACTAGCGGGGTTTACCAAGAGACCCAGTACTTC. Encoded protein: CSTSGVYQETQYF.

This clonotype was detected only a few times. This sequence joins TRBV6-2 or TRBV6-3 and TRBJ2-1; TRBD2 matches at 7 bases. Per the germline V gene, CDR1 is MNHEY and CDR2 is SVGEGT. V gave up 5 bases and J gave up 8 bases; unmatched junction bases: 6. The CDR3 has 13 amino acids. In DNA, the CDR3 is TGTGCCAGCAGTCCACTAGCGTCGGATGAGCAGTTCTTC. Protein product: CASSPLASDEQFF.

V gene TRBV5-1 combines with J gene TRBJ2-1; 8 nucleotides agree with TRBD2. The CDR3 is 16 residues long. The trim removed 1 base at V and 5 bases at J, leaving 8 bases unmatched. Germline CDR1 SGHRS, CDR2 YFSETQ. CDR3 amino acids: CASSLRAGGLNNEQFF. CDR3 nucleotide sequence: TGCGCCAGCAGCTTGAGGGCGGGGGGCCTCAACAATGAGCAGTTCTTC. Together with reference TRBV5-1 and TRBJ2-1, the CDR3 gives the full variable domain: KAGVTQTPRYLIKTRGQQVTLSCSPISGHRSVSWYQQTPGQGLQFLFEYFSETQRNKGNFPGRFSGRQFSNSRSEMNVSTLELGDSALYLCASSLRAGGLNNEQFFGPGTRLTVL.

This clonotype has just a few counts. The rearrangement links TRBV4-2 to TRBJ2-7, with 14 bases that match TRBD2. Looked up from germline, CDR1 is LGHNA and CDR2 is YNFKEQ. Germline trimming cut 1 base from V and 2 bases from J; bases unmatched to any gene: 4. The CDR3 is 17 amino acids. CDR3 residues: CASSQVQTSGGAYEQYF. The CDR3 nucleotides are TGTGCCAGCAGCCAAGTTCAGACTAGCGGGGGGGCCTACGAGCAGTACTTC.

This sequence joins TRBV10-3 and TRBJ2-5; maybe TRBD1 (5 bases). Per germline, CDR1 ENHRY and CDR2 SYGVKD. V was pared by 6 bases and J by 0 bases, with 11 bases between. There are 14 residues in the CDR3. CDR3 nucleotides: TGTGCCATCAGGGCCACAGGCCACCAAGAGACCCAGTACTTC. Protein product: CAIRATGHQETQYF.

Of note for this clonotype: No conserved phenylalanine or tryptophan ends this CDR3, so it is likely a read error. V is TRBV5-5 and J is TRBJ1-1, with D hard to call. The CDR3 runs 16 residues. Trimming pared 3 bases from V and 6 bases from J, leaving 21 bases between. In germline, CDR1 is SGHKS, CDR2 YYEKEE (reference sequence). The CDR3 nucleotides are TGTGCCAGCAGCTCCTATGGACGTGGGTACGGGGCTGAAGCTTTCTAT. Translating gives CASSSYGRGYGAEAFY.

This chain connects TRBV18 to TRBJ2-2; no clear D. In germline, CDR1 is KGHSH, CDR2 LQKENI. V lost 5 bases and J lost 5, with 6 bases in between. The CDR3 totals 12 residues. CDR3 in amino acids: CASSAVTGELFF. The CDR3, as DNA: TGTGCCAGCTCAGCGGTAACCGGGGAGCTGTTTTTT. The whole variable domain, filled in from reference TRBV18 and TRBJ2-2, reads NAGVMQNPRHLVRRRGQEARLRCSPMKGHSHVYWYRQLPEEGLKFMVYLQKENIIDESGMPKERFSAEFPKEGPSILRIQQVVRGDSAAYFCASSAVTGELFFGEGSRLTVL.

The V call is TRBV29-1, the J call TRBJ1-2; 9 bases map to TRBD1. Looked up from germline, CDR1 is SQVTM and CDR2 is ANQGSEA. Trimming cost V 4 bases and J 4 bases; bases outside gene matches: 4. There are 13 residues in the CDR3. Here the CDR3 reads CSVGTGDGYGYTF. In nucleotides, the CDR3 is TGCAGCGTTGGGACAGGGGATGGCTATGGCTACACCTTC.

The V and J genes are TRBV20-1 and TRBJ2-1, with D tentatively TRBD2 (5 bases). V lost 7 bases to trimming and J lost 5 bases, with 15 bases between them. Germline CDR1 is DFQATT and CDR2 is SNEGSKA (reference sequence). The CDR3 covers 13 residues. CDR3 residues: CSVILAMNNEQFF. CDR3 nucleotides: TGCAGTGTTATCCTAGCAATGAACAATGAGCAGTTCTTC.

In this sample, this clonotype turned up a few times. The genes are TRBV28 and TRBJ2-6, with unresolved D. Germline CDR1 reads MDHEN; CDR2 reads SYDVKM. V shed 10 bases and J shed 0 bases, with 13 bases lying between them. The CDR3 spans 15 residues. The CDR3 loop reads CATLGRLSGANVLTF. CDR3 bases: TGTGCCACCCTCGGACGCCTCTCTGGGGCCAACGTCCTGACTTTC.

The sample holds a few counts of this clonotype. The CDR3 loop is CATSREKTGNYGYTF. For the CDR3, the DNA is TGTGCCACCAGCAGAGAGAAGACAGGGAACTATGGCTACACCTTC. The chain links TRBV15 to TRBJ1-2, with 7 bases aligning to TRBD1. Germline CDR1 reads LNHNV; CDR2 reads YYDKDF (reference sequence). The CDR3 is 15 amino acids. Trimming cost V 0 bases and J 2 bases; bases outside gene matches: 3.

The V call is TRBV29-1, the J call TRBJ1-1; 9 bases line up with TRBD1. This CDR3 contains 13 residues. The germline V gene encodes CDR1 SQVTM and CDR2 ANQGSEA. The ends lost 6 bases at V and 1 base at J; junction bases unmatched: 3. CDR3 protein: CSVGDRANTEAFF. Here the CDR3 DNA reads TGCAGCGTGGGGGACAGGGCGAACACTGAAGCTTTCTTT. Filled out from reference TRBV29-1 and TRBJ1-1, the complete variable domain reads SAVISQKPSRDICQRGTSLTIQCQVDSQVTMMFWYRQQPGQSLTLIATANQGSEATYESGFVIDKFPISRPNLTFSTLTVSNMSPEDSSIYLCSVGDRANTEAFFGQGTRLTVV.

This clonotype was found once. CDR3 protein: CASSLKGGGRDTQYF. The CDR3 nucleotides read TGTGCCAGCAGCTTAAAAGGGGGGGGCCGGGATACGCAGTATTTT. The chain joins TRBV7-3 to TRBJ2-3; D possibly corresponds to TRBD2 (7 bases). CDR3 length equals 15 residues. V was shortened by 1 base and J by 6 bases, with 14 bases between the two germline ends. Germline V gene lookup returns CDR1 SGHTA and CDR2 FQGTGA.

The chain couples TRBV7-9 to TRBJ2-7, with a possible D match to TRBD2 (9 bases). CDR1 is SEHNR and CDR2 is FQNEAQ in the germline V gene (reference sequence). The CDR3 is made up of 15 amino acids. V dropped 5 bases and J dropped 7 bases, with 21 bases sitting between them. The CDR3 DNA reads as TGTGCCAGCAGCCCTAGCGGGACAGGAGGTGGAGAGCAGTACTTC. It encodes CASSPSGTGGGEQYF.

This clonotype has at least ten counts. The CDR3 region has the DNA TGTGCCAGCAGCTTGCCCAGACAAGAGACCCAGTACTTC. This encodes CASSLPRQETQYF. This chain joins TRBV5-4 and TRBJ2-5; no firm D call. CDR1 SGHNT and CDR2 YYREEE come from the germline V gene (reference sequence). V lost 1 base to trimming and J lost 2 bases, with 6 bases between them. The CDR3 is 13 residues long.

This clonotype appeared a few times. The V gene is TRBV5-1, the J gene TRBJ2-1, with a weak D call TRBD2 (6 bases). V lost 6 bases to trimming and J lost 3 bases, with 19 bases between them. The CDR3 has 16 amino acids. Germline V gene data show CDR1 as SGHRS and CDR2 as YFSETQ. In DNA, the CDR3 is TGCGCCAGCACACCAGACGGGAGATATTACTACAATGAGCAGTTCTTC. Translating it yields CASTPDGRYYYNEQFF.

This chain links TRBV5-1 with TRBJ2-3, with 7 bases fitting TRBD2. The ends lost 2 bases at V and 2 bases at J; junction bases unmatched: 5. Germline V gives CDR1 SGHRS, CDR2 YFSETQ. The CDR3 is made up of 15 amino acids. CDR3 sequence (DNA): TGCGCCAGCAGCTTCGCGGGGGATTTCACAGATACGCAGTATTTT. Translating it yields CASSFAGDFTDTQYF.

This clonotype appeared a few times. The J gene is TRBJ1-1, the V gene TRBV7-2; D is perhaps TRBD1 (5 bases). The V gene lost 0 bases and the J gene lost 4 bases, with 15 bases spanning the gap. From germline, CDR1 is SGHTA and CDR2 FQGNSA. There are 16 residues in the CDR3. CDR3 amino acids: CASSLALGARGTEAFF. The CDR3 bases are TGTGCCAGCAGCTTAGCGCTTGGGGCTCGGGGCACTGAAGCTTTCTTT.

This clonotype was seen only a few times. The DNA for the CDR3 is TGTGCCAGCAGTTTCAATAATCAGCCCCAGCATTTT. Protein: CASSFNNQPQHF. The rearrangement uses TRBV12-3 or TRBV12-4 and TRBJ1-5; D not certain. The CDR3 length is 12 residues. V lost 3 bases, J lost 4 bases, and 4 bases lay in between.

This clonotype has just a few counts. The gene calls are TRBV21-1 and TRBJ2-4; TRBD2, the D gene given by the table, was not confirmed from the DNA. TRBV21-1 is noted as a pseudogene. This CDR3 has 14 residues. The CDR3 coding sequence is TGTGCCAGCACCCGCAGGACTCAAGAGGGCATTCAGTACTTC. It is translated as CASTRRTQEGIQYF.